These 30 T cell receptor beta chains were all obtained from the same sample, sequenced in a study of STAT5B mutations in CD4+ large granular lymphocyte leukemia. This table comes from immunoSEQ multiplex PCR, and its TCRdb copy is limited to in-frame clones, with some not included. Of roughly 46,000 clones detected, about 80% appear once; the ten largest clones hold about 0.35%. The sample comprised CD4+ T cells from blood buffy coats. Receptors originate from a human donor in good health.

The rearrangement joins TRBV11-2 to TRBJ2-1; a possible D gene is TRBD2 (6 bases). Germline V gives CDR1 SGHAT, CDR2 FQNNGV. This CDR3 spans 14 amino acids. Trimming shortened V by 1 base and J by 8 bases, and 12 bases separated the two germline ends. This chain's CDR3 is CASSLVTSSDEQFF. The CDR3 DNA reads TGTGCCAGCAGCTTAGTAACTAGCTCGGATGAGCAGTTCTTC. The full variable domain, rest sourced from reference TRBV11-2 and TRBJ2-1, is EAGVAQSPRYKIIEKRQSVAFWCNPISGHATLYWYQQILGQGPKLLIQFQNNGVVDDSQLPKDRFSAERLKGVDSTLKIQPAKLEDSAVYLCASSLVTSSDEQFFGPGTRLTVL.

This CDR3 is CASSHPRETQYF. DNA of the CDR3: TGTGCCAGCAGCCATCCCCGGGAGACCCAGTACTTC. V usage is TRBV9 and J usage is TRBJ2-5; D not resolved. CDR1 SGDLS and CDR2 YYNGEE come from the germline V gene. V gave up 4 bases and J gave up 5 bases, with 9 bases separating them. The CDR3 contains 12 residues.

The rearrangement links TRBV6-1 to TRBJ2-7; TRBD1 matches 8 bases. The germline V gene has CDR1 MNHNS and CDR2 SASEGT. The CDR3 has 16 amino acids. Unmatched junction bases numbered 9, after V lost 4 bases and J lost 1 base. The CDR3 sequence is CASSALDRDNSYEQYF. CDR3 nucleotide sequence: TGTGCCAGCAGTGCCCTGGACAGGGATAATTCCTACGAGCAGTACTTC.

This clone was seen once. This chain uses TRBV29-1 with TRBJ2-2; possible D gene TRBD1, 6 bases. The germline CDR1 and CDR2 sequences are SQVTM and ANQGSEA. CDR3 size: 13 residues. The V end was cut by 4 bases, the J end by 3 bases, with 9 bases between. The CDR3 region is CSVGSGDTGELFF. CDR3 sequence (DNA): TGCAGCGTTGGATCAGGGGACACCGGGGAGCTGTTTTTT.

The genes are TRBV28 and TRBJ1-5; D not certain. Trimming removed 6 bases at V and 3 bases at J, with 6 bases between. The CDR3 is 12 amino acids. Germline loops: CDR1 MDHEN, CDR2 SYDVKM. The CDR3 loop reads CASRLFNQPQHF. The CDR3 DNA reads as TGTGCCAGCAGACTCTTCAATCAGCCCCAGCATTTT.

This chain joins TRBV4-1 and TRBJ2-3; 8 bases are shared with TRBD2. Germline assignment: CDR1 MGHRA and CDR2 YSYEKL. CDR3 length equals 18 residues. The V gene end was trimmed by 0 bases and the J gene end by 2 bases; junction bases not matched to a gene: 10. The CDR3 bases are TGCGCCAGCAGCCAAGATCAGGGCAGCGGGGGAACCACAGATACGCAGTATTTT. This codes for CASSQDQGSGGTTDTQYF.

The chain couples TRBV6-5 to TRBJ2-3; TRBD1 or TRBD2 may be the D gene (5 bases each). The ends were cut back, 4 bases at V and 5 bases at J, with 16 bases in the middle. The CDR3 sequence is 15 residues long. Germline CDR1 reads MNHEY; CDR2 reads SVGAGI. This chain's CDR3 is CASSFEVSRGDTQYF. CDR3 nucleotides: TGTGCCAGCAGTTTTGAAGTATCGAGGGGAGATACGCAGTATTTT.

The chain joins TRBV2 to TRBJ2-5; no clear D gene. V was cut by 6 bases and J by 2 bases, with 10 bases left in between. CDR3 length: 13 residues. Looked up from germline, CDR1 is SNHLY and CDR2 is FYNNEI. The CDR3 loop is CASRIDIQETQYF. The CDR3 DNA reads as TGTGCCAGCAGGATCGACATACAAGAGACCCAGTACTTC.

The CDR3 DNA sequence: TGTGCCAGCAGCTTAAGTGCGGCTAGCAGCCCCTACGAGCAGTACTTC. As protein: CASSLSAASSPYEQYF. This chain uses TRBV7-9 with TRBJ2-7, with D perhaps matching TRBD2 (5 bases). V lost 2 bases to trimming and J lost 2 bases, with 16 bases between them. In germline, CDR1 is SEHNR, CDR2 FQNEAQ (reference sequence). CDR3 size: 16 residues.

This chain connects TRBV19 to TRBJ2-1, with 9 bases aligning to TRBD2. V shed 7 bases and J 5 bases; nucleotides not matched to a gene: 15. Germline CDR1 reads LNHDA; CDR2 reads SQIVND (reference sequence). This CDR3 is 17 amino acids long. The chain's CDR3 is CASTGGPRLAANNEQFF. The CDR3 bases are TGTGCCAGTACCGGAGGACCCCGACTAGCGGCCAACAATGAGCAGTTCTTC.

This chain connects TRBV14 to TRBJ1-1; no definite D call. Germline V lookup: CDR1 SGHDN, CDR2 FVKESK. CDR3 size: 11 residues. V was clipped by 5 bases and J by 8 bases, with 9 bases between them. CDR3 region: CASSLSTEAFF. The CDR3 DNA follows: TGTGCCAGCAGCTTGTCCACCGAAGCTTTCTTT.

This rearrangement joins TRBV6-1 to TRBJ1-1; no reliable D call. This CDR3 region has 13 residues. V dropped 6 bases and J dropped 6 bases, with 14 bases sitting between them. In germline, CDR1 is MNHNS, CDR2 SASEGT. In nucleotides, the CDR3 is TGTGCCAGCAGCACCAAACGGCAGTCTGAAGCTTTCTTT. Protein: CASSTKRQSEAFF.

The rearrangement links TRBV9 to TRBJ2-1; 13 positions match TRBD2. CDR1 is SGDLS, CDR2 YYNGEE, per germline. The junction had 2 bases not matched to a gene; V was cut back by 2 bases and J by 6 bases. The CDR3 consists of 15 residues. CDR3 sequence (DNA): TGTGCCAGCAGCGTGCGACTAGCGGGGGGCAATGAGCAGTTCTTC. Its protein is CASSVRLAGGNEQFF. Full variable domain (rest looked up from reference TRBV9 and TRBJ2-1): DSGVTQTPKHLITATGQRVTLRCSPRSGDLSVYWYQQSLDQGLQFLIQYYNGEERAKGNILERFSAQQFPDLHSELNLSSLELGDSALYFCASSVRLAGGNEQFFGPGTRLTVL.

J is TRBJ2-7 and V is TRBV19; possibly TRBD2 for D (7 bases). The V end was cut by 5 bases, the J end by 9 bases, with 14 bases between. Germline CDR1 reads LNHDA; CDR2 reads SQIVND (reference sequence). The CDR3 length is 12 residues. CDR3 protein: CASSEGGYWQYF. CDR3 DNA sequence: TGTGCCAGTAGTGAGGGGGGGTACTGGCAGTACTTC.

This chain uses TRBV7-3 with TRBJ2-1; 9 bases line up with TRBD2. Germline CDR1 reads SGHTA; CDR2 reads FQGTGA. V trimming: 5 bases; J trimming: 5 bases; junction bases outside the gene matches: 7. This CDR3 has 15 residues. Here the CDR3 reads CASSTRGGGHNEQFF. The DNA of the CDR3 is TGTGCCAGCAGCACGCGGGGGGGTGGGCACAATGAGCAGTTCTTC. The full variable domain, completed using reference TRBV7-3 and TRBJ2-1, is GAGVSQTPSNKVTEKGKYVELRCDPISGHTALYWYRQSLGQGPEFLIYFQGTGAADDSGLPNDRFFAVRPEGSVSTLKIQRTERGDSAVYLCASSTRGGGHNEQFFGPGTRLTVL.

In this sample, this clone turned up once. The CDR3 DNA reads as TGTGCCAGCAGTTACTACAGGGGGGTAACGCCCCAGCATTTT. Protein: CASSYYRGVTPQHF. The chain recombines TRBV6-5 with TRBJ1-5; 8 nucleotides match TRBD1. V trimming: 1 base; J trimming: 9 bases; junction bases outside the gene matches: 5. This CDR3 comprises 14 residues. Germline V gives CDR1 MNHEY, CDR2 SVGAGI.

The V and J genes are TRBV12-5 and TRBJ2-7; D remains ambiguous. The CDR3 runs 15 residues. Looked up from germline, CDR1 is LGHNT and CDR2 is FRNRAP. Trimming left V 0 bases short and J 0 bases short, with 9 bases between. The CDR3 reads CASGLVYGPSYEQYF. The CDR3 DNA sequence: TGTGCTAGTGGTTTGGTATACGGGCCCTCCTACGAGCAGTACTTC.

The sample holds a few counts of this clone. The CDR3 DNA reads as TGTGCCAGTACAGGGGTCGATCAGCCCCAGCATTTT. Its protein is CASTGVDQPQHF. V usage is TRBV19 and J usage is TRBJ1-5, with D possibly being TRBD1 (6 bases). V was shortened by 7 bases and J by 5 bases, with 9 bases between the two germline ends. In germline, CDR1 is LNHDA, CDR2 SQIVND (reference sequence). The CDR3 totals 12 residues.

The chain combines TRBV29-1 with TRBJ2-3, with TRBD1 matching over 7 bases. The CDR3 consists of 11 residues. With 4 bases clipped from V and 5 bases from J, the junction kept 0 bases outside the gene matches. Germline assignment: CDR1 SQVTM and CDR2 ANQGSEA. The CDR3 region has the DNA TGCAGCGTTGGGGACAGAGATACGCAGTATTTT. This gives the protein CSVGDRDTQYF.

The gene calls are TRBV2 and TRBJ1-2; D is unclear. Germline CDR1 is SNHLY and CDR2 is FYNNEI. Between the trimmed V and J ends, which lost 4 bases and 2 bases, there was a span of 8 bases. The CDR3 is 13 residues long. The CDR3 reads CASSVVQNYGYTF. The CDR3 nucleotides are TGTGCCAGCAGTGTGGTTCAGAACTATGGCTACACCTTC.

The J gene is TRBJ1-1, the V gene TRBV15; D uncertain. With 1 base removed from V and 2 bases from J, the gap between germline ends came to 14 bases. Germline CDR1 reads LNHNV; CDR2 reads YYDKDF (reference sequence). The CDR3 is made up of 16 amino acids. The CDR3 nucleotides read TGTGCCACCAGCAGAGGACTGGGAGGGAAAAACACTGAAGCTTTCTTT. Residues: CATSRGLGGKNTEAFF.

This chain links TRBV5-1 with TRBJ2-7; TRBD2 matches at 12 bases. Looked up from germline, CDR1 is SGHRS and CDR2 is YFSETQ. The CDR3 runs 16 residues. Germline trimming cut 4 bases from V and 4 bases from J; bases unmatched to any gene: 9. CDR3 in DNA: TGCGCCAGCAGCGTCTCTAGCGGGGGGGCTTTATACGAGCAGTACTTC. Amino acids: CASSVSSGGALYEQYF.

The V call is TRBV30, the J call TRBJ2-7; the D is unclear. The CDR3 covers 12 residues. CDR1 is GTSNPN and CDR2 is SVGIG in the germline V gene (reference sequence). V lost 0 bases, J lost 5 bases, and 8 bases lay in between. The CDR3 reads CAWSVRVHEQYF. In nucleotides, the CDR3 is TGTGCCTGGAGTGTACGGGTTCACGAGCAGTACTTC.

This clone was observed a handful of times. The V call is TRBV28, the J call TRBJ1-5, with D uncertain. This CDR3 comprises 12 residues. Trimming left V 6 bases short and J 6 bases short, with 9 bases between. Germline values: CDR1 MDHEN, CDR2 SYDVKM. For the CDR3, the DNA is TGTGCCAGCAGCGCACCCGGTCAGCCCCAGCATTTT. Its protein product is CASSAPGQPQHF.

This clone was seen a single time. The chain has TRBV11-1 and TRBJ2-1; perhaps TRBD2 as D (5 bases). CDR1 and CDR2 from the germline V gene are SGHAT and FQDESV (reference sequence). V shed 2 bases and J shed 10 bases, with 6 bases lying between them. The CDR3 is 11 residues long. In nucleotides, the CDR3 is TGTGCCAGCAGCTTACGAGGGGAGCAGTTCTTC. This encodes CASSLRGEQFF.

This clone has just a few counts. The CDR3 DNA reads as TGTGCCACCAGCAGTGCGGGTAGGAGCAATCAGCCCCAGCATTTT. Its translation: CATSSAGRSNQPQHF. The rearrangement links TRBV15 to TRBJ1-5; unclear D gene. Trimming removed 3 bases at V and 1 base at J, with 10 bases between. The CDR3 spans 15 residues. Germline-derived CDR1 and CDR2 are LNHNV and YYDKDF (reference sequence).

The V call is TRBV7-2, the J call TRBJ2-5, with 7 bases that match TRBD2. The J call is doubtful: the DNA matches TRBJ2-7 better. The CDR3 runs to 14 residues. Germline CDR1 reads SGHTA; CDR2 reads FQGNSA. Here the CDR3 reads CASSLGRELLEQYF. CDR3 bases: TGTGCCAGCAGCTTAGGGCGGGAGTTGCTCGAGCAGTACTTC.

The chain carries TRBV14 and TRBJ2-1; tentatively, D is TRBD1 or TRBD2 (6 bases each). Trimming stripped 4 bases from V and 15 bases from J, with 19 bases between. Germline V gene sequence: CDR1 SGHDN, CDR2 FVKESK. This CDR3 is built from 13 residues. CDR3 protein: CASSPTKDRAGFF. The CDR3 region has the DNA TGTGCCAGCAGCCCAACTAAGGACAGAGCGGGGTTCTTC. Filled out from reference TRBV14 and TRBJ2-1, the complete variable domain reads EAGVTQFPSHSVIEKGQTVTLRCDPISGHDNLYWYRRVMGKEIKFLLHFVKESKQDESGMPNNRFLAERTGGTYSTLKVQPAELEDSGVYFCASSPTKDRAGFFGPGTRLTVL.

V usage is TRBV19 and J usage is TRBJ1-1; TRBD1 matches 8 bases. The germline gives CDR1 LNHDA, CDR2 SQIVND (reference sequence). The V gene end was trimmed by 1 base and the J gene end by 0 bases; junction bases not matched to a gene: 13. CDR3 size: 19 residues. CDR3 DNA sequence: TGTGCCAGTAGTATAGCGGGGACAGGACTAGATCCTATGAACACTGAAGCTTTCTTT. It encodes CASSIAGTGLDPMNTEAFF.

This clone appeared once. This sequence joins TRBV28 and TRBJ1-4; perhaps TRBD1 as D (6 bases). Trimming took off 3 bases at V and 8 bases at J, with 19 bases between the two ends. The CDR3 consists of 16 residues. Germline values: CDR1 MDHEN, CDR2 SYDVKM. CDR3 sequence: CASSLGAAGSREKLFF. As DNA, the CDR3 is TGTGCCAGCAGTTTGGGGGCAGCCGGATCCAGGGAAAAACTGTTTTTT. The whole variable domain, filled in from reference TRBV28 and TRBJ1-4, reads DVKVTQSSRYLVKRTGEKVFLECVQDMDHENMFWYRQDPGLGLRLIYFSYDVKMKEKGDIPEGYSVSREKKERFSLILESASTNQTSMYLCASSLGAAGSREKLFFGSGTQLSVL.